The TCR beta chain described here comes from a study of early T cells in non-severe SARS-CoV-2 infection. Study context: The study sequenced bulk RNA from unsorted whole blood, with chains unpaired.

Individual cDNA molecules received unique molecular identifiers during library preparation. Each CDR3 protein is one row after TCRdb ran MiXCR on the 5' RACE reads. The sample records some 59,000 distinct CDR3 sequences, less than 9.5% being singletons. The CDR3 runs 16 residues. V gave up 5 bases and J gave up 2 bases; unmatched junction bases: 9. The V gene's germline CDR1 is SGHVS and CDR2 FQNEAQ. General study results and limits: Using VDJdb, the matching emphasized anti-spike CD8 responses while missing private and CD4 specificities.

A note on this clonotype: The antigen remains unidentified.

The sequencing here drew on whole blood, taken at baseline. The source is an adult who was a healthcare worker with PCR-confirmed SARS-CoV-2 infection or an uninfected control (not recorded which). This chain joins TRBV7-8 and TRBJ2-7; 10 bases are shared with TRBD2. CDR3 loop: CASSPQRLAGAYEQYF. The DNA for the CDR3 is TGTGCCAGCAGCCCCCAGAGGCTAGCGGGAGCCTACGAGCAGTACTTC. Full variable domain (remainder filled in from reference TRBV7-8 and TRBJ2-7): GAGVSQSPRYKVAKRGQDVALRCDPISGHVSLFWYQQALGQGPEFLTYFQNEAQLDKSGLPSDRFFAERPEGSVSTLKIQRTQQEDSAVYLCASSPQRLAGAYEQYFGPGTRLTVT.